Listed below are T cell receptor beta chains from one sample, sequenced in a study of cytomegalovirus exposure and HLA in healthy donors. Generated by immunoSEQ multiplex PCR, the TCRdb table keeps only in-frame clones and is missing some. The sample comprises approximately 190,000 clones, roughly 80% of which are singletons, and around 2.8% rests with the top ten. Sample: PBMCs. The receptors stem from a woman aged 45-60 years in good health and CMV-seropositive. Both conserved end residues are part of each CDR3. The D gene is left open where the match is weak. Not all rows give a size; the values are once, few, many and, for expanded clones, a class.

v_gene	abundance	j_gene	d_gene	CDR3nt	CDR3aa
TRBV19	-	TRBJ2-4	-	TGTGCCAGTAGTTTATATTCGGACAGTATAAACATTCAGTACTTC	CASSLYSDSINIQYF
TRBV4-1	-	TRBJ1-2	-	TGCGCCAGCAGCCAAACGACCGGGGGGGGCTACACCTTC	CASSQTTGGGYTF
TRBV4-3	-	TRBJ2-2	TRBD2	TGCGCCAGCAGCCAAGATCTTAGCGGGGGAAACACCGGGGAGCTGTTTTTT	CASSQDLSGGNTGELFF
TRBV19	-	TRBJ2-1	-	TGTGCCAGTAGTCTGACAGTTAACAATGAGCAGTTCTTC	CASSLTVNNEQFF
TRBV18	-	TRBJ1-2	TRBD1	TGTGCCAGCTCACCCCGGACCGGGACAGGGGATGGCTACACCTTC	CASSPRTGTGDGYTF
TRBV6-5	-	TRBJ2-7	-	TGTGCCACCAACAGGGTCACCCAGCAGTACGAGCAGTACTTC	CATNRVTQQYEQYF
TRBV6-6	-	TRBJ2-1	TRBD1	TGTGCCAGCAGTGATACAGGGGGCGCGAGGAATGAGCAGTTCTTC	CASSDTGGARNEQFF
TRBV9	-	TRBJ1-2	-	TGTGCCAGCAGCCTAATCCCAGACAGCTATGGCTACACCTTC	CASSLIPDSYGYTF
TRBV9	-	TRBJ2-3	-	TGTGCCAGCAGCAGGGGAGATACGCAGTATTTT	CASSRGDTQYF
TRBV28	-	TRBJ2-7	TRBD1	TGTGCCAGCAGGGGACAGGGGTTGGCCTACGAGCAGTACTTC	CASRGQGLAYEQYF
TRBV19	-	TRBJ2-2	-	TGTGCCAGTAGAAGCGTTAGCGTCAGGAACACCGGGGAGCTGTTTTTT	CASRSVSVRNTGELFF
TRBV5-1	once	TRBJ1-1	TRBD1	TGCGCCAGCAGCTCGACAGGGTTAAACACTGAAGCTTTCTTT	CASSSTGLNTEAFF
TRBV6-5	few	TRBJ2-7	-	TGTGCCAGCAGTACCAGGGGTTCCTACGAGCAGTACTTC	CASSTRGSYEQYF
TRBV7-3	once	TRBJ1-5	TRBD1	TGTGCCAGCAGCGAGACAGGGCCCGGGCAGCCCCAGCATTTT	CASSETGPGQPQHF
TRBV28	-	TRBJ2-5	TRBD2	TGTGCCAGCAGTTTAGGAGGACTAGACGGGACCCAGTACTTC	CASSLGGLDGTQYF
TRBV10-1	-	TRBJ1-5	-	TGCGCCATCCCTTTCAGGGCTTCTAATCAGCCCCAGCATTTT	CAIPFRASNQPQHF
TRBV6-1	-	TRBJ2-6	-	TGTGCCAGCAGGTCCTCCGGGGCCAACGTCCTGACTTTC	CASRSSGANVLTF
TRBV19	-	TRBJ2-7	TRBD2	TGTGCCAGTAGTACCCAGCGGGGGGGCAGGTACGAGCAGTACTTC	CASSTQRGGRYEQYF
TRBV6-5	-	TRBJ1-2	TRBD1	TGTGCCAGCAGACCAACCCCGACAGGGGGTGGTGGCTACACCTTC	CASRPTPTGGGGYTF
TRBV6-1	-	TRBJ1-2	TRBD1	TGTGCCAGCACCCGGGGACAGGGGGACGGCTACACCTTC	CASTRGQGDGYTF
TRBV6-6	once	TRBJ1-5	-	TGTGCCAGCAGTTATGGGGGGACCTATCAGCCCCAGCATTTT	CASSYGGTYQPQHF
TRBV5-1	-	TRBJ2-5	TRBD2	TGCGCCAGCCGAAGAGCGGGGGGGCCGGAAGAGACCCAGTACTTC	CASRRAGGPEETQYF
TRBV2	-	TRBJ2-4	-	TGTGCCAGCAGTGAGGTGGGGCAGGGGTTGGACATTCAGTACTTC	CASSEVGQGLDIQYF
TRBV6-6	once	TRBJ2-5	-	TGTGCCAGCAGGGACCTACTAGCCAGGGGGGAGACCCAGTACTTC	CASRDLLARGETQYF
TRBV10-3	-	TRBJ1-5	TRBD1	TGTGCCATCAGTGATGGTGAAGGGGGCGCGGATCAGCCCCAGCATTTT	CAISDGEGGADQPQHF
TRBV15	-	TRBJ1-1	TRBD1	TGTGCCACCAGCAGAGATCGCCAGGGGGGAAGGGGTTTCATGAACACTGAAGCTTTCTTT	CATSRDRQGGRGFMNTEAFF
TRBV11-1	-	TRBJ2-7	-	TGTGCCAGCAGCTCTCCAACGGTCACCCCCTACGAGCAGTACTTC	CASSSPTVTPYEQYF
TRBV10-2	-	TRBJ2-2	-	TGCGCCAGCACCCGGAGACAGGCGAACACCGGGGAGCTGTTTTTT	CASTRRQANTGELFF
TRBV5-1	-	TRBJ2-1	TRBD2	TGCGCCAGCAGCTCCAGTAGCGGGGGGGCCAATGAGCAGTTCTTC	CASSSSSGGANEQFF
TRBV6-5	-	TRBJ1-4	TRBD1	TGTGCCAGCAGTTCCCAGGGGGCGCGGACCGAAAAACTGTTTTTT	CASSSQGARTEKLFF
TRBV19	-	TRBJ1-6	TRBD1	TGTGCCAGTAGCCTACAGGGGGGCGATAATTCACCCCTCCACTTT	CASSLQGGDNSPLHF
TRBV4-1	-	TRBJ2-3	-	TGCGCCAGCAGCCAAGAAAGCGGACGTGGGAGAGCAGATACGCAGTATTTT	CASSQESGRGRADTQYF
TRBV6-6	-	TRBJ2-2	TRBD2	TGTGCCAGCACCGATCCGGGTGAGCGGGGGACCGGGGAGCTGTTTTTT	CASTDPGERGTGELFF
TRBV5-1	-	TRBJ2-5	-	TGCGCCAGCAGCTTGGCGCGGGAGACCCAGTACTTC	CASSLARETQYF
TRBV5-6	-	TRBJ2-1	TRBD1	TGTGCCAGCAGCTTGGCCCTTACAGGGGTAGGTGAGCAGTTCTTC	CASSLALTGVGEQFF
TRBV6-6	-	TRBJ1-3	-	TGTGCCAGCGCGGGGGGATCTGGAAACACCATATATTTT	CASAGGSGNTIYF
TRBV4-1	once	TRBJ1-2	TRBD1	TGCGCCAGCAGCCAAGTCCAGGGGGCCTCAGGTTATGGCTACACCTTC	CASSQVQGASGYGYTF
TRBV4-2	-	TRBJ2-1	TRBD2	TGTGCCAGCAGCCAAGATACTAGCGGGGGGGGTAGTGAGCAGTTCTTC	CASSQDTSGGGSEQFF
TRBV10-3	-	TRBJ2-2	TRBD1	TGTGCCACCAGCCTAGACAGGGAAGGCACCGGGGAGCTGTTTTTT	CATSLDREGTGELFF